The rows below give T cell receptor beta chains drawn from one sample of a study of blood T cell repertoires in COVID-19. Sequencing was performed with immunoSEQ multiplex PCR; in TCRdb, only in-frame clones are kept and a portion is missing. This table has approximately 150,000 clones, around 89% appearing once. Sequenced: peripheral blood. These receptors were obtained from a woman aged 55-69 years with active COVID-19. CDR3s include the opening cysteine and the closing phenylalanine or tryptophan.

v_call	cdr3_aa
TRBV9	CASSVGGIRSEQFF
TRBV11-2	CASSQDRGHGYTF
TRBV14	CASSQERLGTEQFF
TRBV6-6	CASVTGNTIYF
TRBV6-5	CASSRDTTFTDTQYF
TRBV9	CASSANRMPRWGRDLGNEQFF
TRBV19	CASSWGQSYEQYF
TRBV2	CASSEGRTKEREQYF
TRBV5-4	CASSYSLSSYNEQFF
TRBV10-1	CASSEMIYSGENTEAFF
TRBV2	CASGGQGNQPQHF
TRBV10-3	CAITRGGSGTEAFF
TRBV7-9	CASSLAAANEKLFF
TRBV7-9	CASSLRDLARLELFF
TRBV5-1	CASSRSGSKETQYF
TRBV9	CASSVEGAVNQPQHF
TRBV5-1	CASSLTSTDTQYF
TRBV3-1/TRBV3-2	CASSPGGTQYF
TRBV10-1	CASSPFRTAYEQYF
TRBV7-2	CASSGGAARGDTQYF
TRBV29-1	CSVEGLAYEQYF
TRBV5-1	CASSLYSYEQYF
TRBV6-5	CASSGTGKHQPQHF
TRBV19	CATGGGVRSTDTQYF
TRBV11-2	CASSLVFGGRGLNSYEQYF
TRBV7-3	CASSSGVGDTQYF
TRBV27	CASSLTTSGLTYEQYF
TRBV28	CASSRQAHTEAFF
TRBV27	CASSSPGGVAFNEQFF
TRBV24-1	CATRDSGRGTGELFF
TRBV30	CAWDRLAGREQYF
TRBV7-9	CASTTSALAKNIQYF
TRBV6-1	CASSEARSLNTEAFF
TRBV6-6	CASRGGRPYGYTF
TRBV5-1	CASVGTNQETQYF
TRBV28	CASRKHLTGNTGELFF
TRBV19	CASSLAQWETQYF
TRBV5-1	CASSPGSSGSLGTDTQYF
TRBV5-1	CASSPLDRLNTEAFF
TRBV6-5	CASSAGAKNIQYF
TRBV28	CASSLVPGTSGSGSHGEQFF
TRBV30	CAWSVLGRLGNEQFF